This record looks at one TCR beta chain sequence and its context. Its target is unknown. The authors gated naive CD8 T cells as CD8+CD4-CCR7+CD45RA+ for sorting. Previously described methods and listed TCR primers produced bulk TCR libraries. Using its own MiXCR run on the PCR reads, TCRdb lists one record per CDR3 protein. The top ten hold roughly 1% of the sample, which has 40,000 to 45,000 distinct CDR3 sequences, 15% to 20% seen once. These data are taken from a study of molecular identifiers for immune sequencing clone quantification. Background on the study: In replicates, RNA from 20,000 or 100,000 naive CD8 cells was split five ways, four sequenced. Whole-study results and caveats: Researchers reportedly could pick up spiked Jurkat TCR RNA from one cell mixed into about a million naive cells.

Sequenced input: naive CD8+ T cells from blood, with Jurkat cell RNA spiked in. As for subset: FACS-sorted CD8+CD4-CCR7+CD45RA+ naive T cells. This TCR came from a human donor in good health. Some libraries in this study had Jurkat cell RNA spiked in.

CDR3 sequence (DNA): TGTGCCAGCAGTTACCGTCAGGGTCCCCACGAGCAGTACTTC. This codes for CASSYRQGPHEQYF. This rearrangement joins TRBV6-6 to TRBJ2-7; a possible D gene is TRBD1 (5 bases). Germline CDR1 is MNHNY and CDR2 is SVGAGI (reference sequence). V was pared by 2 bases and J by 5 bases, with 13 bases between. CDR3 size: 14 residues.